This entry describes one T cell receptor (beta chain). Its antigen specificity is not known. Base qualities were left out, and no much larger clone turns up one base away. This sample was included in a study of blood T cell repertoires in COVID-19 (dated by TCRdb to 2018 to 2021). Notes on the research overall: Collaborator samples came from the United States, Italy and Spain and covered acute and convalescent phases of COVID-19. The material from the prospective study consisted of cDNA or gDNA derived from T cells, B-cell-depleted T cells, or PBMCs. Deeply sampled blood TCRbeta repertoires from subjects exposed to, actively infected with, or recovered from COVID-19 were included in the dataset. The repertoires were released in a freely available public database intended as a resource for research on the immune response to SARS-CoV-2. Samples came from the ongoing ImmuneRACE study (first 160 participants) plus 1,254 subjects from 6 global collaborators. Nearly every sample came with metadata listing a de-identified subject ID, COVID-19 status, age in years and sex. Where available, HLA class I and class II types were obtained from metadata supplied by the sample provider rather than from assay-based typing.

Each collaborating institution followed its own protocols to collect whole blood in K2EDTA tubes. For TCRbeta analysis, collaborators shipped samples in one of three forms: frozen whole blood, isolated PBMCs, or DNA extracted from either of those sample types. TCRbeta CDR3 regions were amplified from genomic DNA using the immunoSEQ Assay, a bias-controlled multiplex PCR. As for the original processing: The number of nucleated cells in each sample was estimated by amplification of reference gene primers within the assay. Sequence reads were collapsed and filtered to measure the absolute abundance of every unique TCRbeta CDR3 rearrangement. For each sample, productive Simpson clonality was calculated by taking the square root of Simpson's diversity index across productive rearrangements. TCRdb carries this immuneACCESS record with in-frame sequences only. Its versions omit some clonotypes, under half of them owing to an unresolved V gene in the studies checked, with the rest unexplained. The DNA was the basis for D and trimming; V, J and clone size are from that table. Present in this sample are about 76,000 clones, 70% to 80% of which were seen just once. The ten largest account for over 9.5% of the sample.

Findings and caveats that apply to the study as a whole: How much clinical and demographic metadata was included differed by source and by participant, and the metadata was provided uncurated.

The sample comprised peripheral blood. The sequence was obtained from a human donor in a cohort sampled during active COVID-19.

CDR3 loop: CASSNGGTKNIQYF. In nucleotide form, the sequence is TGTGCCAGTAGTAACGGGGGAACCAAAAACATTCAGTACTTC. In this chain, TRBV19 is recombined with TRBJ2-4; 6 matching bases give a weak D call of TRBD2. CDR1 and CDR2 were assigned from the germline V gene (reference sequence) as LNHDA and SQIVND. Including the terminal cysteine and phenylalanine, the CDR3 comprises 14 residues. Only the CDR3 DNA stays, 42 bases, in frame from base 1. V drops 4 bases and J drops 2 bases, leaving 9 bases in between.